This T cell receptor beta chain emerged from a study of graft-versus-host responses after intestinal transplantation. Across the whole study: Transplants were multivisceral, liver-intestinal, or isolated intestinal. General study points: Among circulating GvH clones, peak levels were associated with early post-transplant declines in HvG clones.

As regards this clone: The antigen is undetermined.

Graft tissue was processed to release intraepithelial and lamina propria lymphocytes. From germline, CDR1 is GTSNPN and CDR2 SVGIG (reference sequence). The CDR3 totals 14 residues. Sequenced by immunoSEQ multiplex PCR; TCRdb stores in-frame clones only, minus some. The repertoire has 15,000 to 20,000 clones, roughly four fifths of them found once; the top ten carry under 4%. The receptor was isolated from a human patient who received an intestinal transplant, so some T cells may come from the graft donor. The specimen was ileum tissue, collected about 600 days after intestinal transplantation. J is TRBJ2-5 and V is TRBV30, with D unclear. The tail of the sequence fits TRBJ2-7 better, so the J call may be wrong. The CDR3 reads CAWSVPGYSYEQYF. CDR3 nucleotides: TGTGCCTGGAGTGTCCCGGGCTACTCCTACGAGCAGTACTTC.